This TCR beta chain appears in the sequencing data of a study of CD8 T cells in Susac syndrome (dated by TCRdb to between 2019 and 2020). As for the study more broadly: The study used repertoire sequencing to test whether antigen drove CD8+ T cell activation and differentiation in Susac syndrome.

Overall study results and their limits: The number of individuals in the TCR sequencing and HLA analysis was acknowledged as relatively small.

Peripheral blood CD8+ and CD4+ T cells from healthy donors, Susac syndrome patients and multiple sclerosis patients were profiled by high-throughput TCR beta sequencing. Healthy donors were age- and sex-matched controls. Bulk CD8+ and CD4+ T cells were purified by magnetic negative isolation, whereas CD8+ TEMRA cells were enriched by FACS. Blood was collected in EDTA tubes and processed within 24 hours, with PBMCs isolated through density gradient centrifugation. PBMCs intended for TCR sequencing were cryopreserved in liquid nitrogen and were subsequently thawed in a 37 degrees C water bath. A purity of at least 90% was achieved for sorted or isolated CD4+, CD8+ and CD8+ TEMRA cells. As to this clonotype: Its antigen is currently not known. Base qualities are missing; no much larger clone stands one base away.

The CDR3 spans 12 residues, from the cysteine through the phenylalanine. Solely the CDR3 DNA is kept, with 36 bases framed from the first base. CDR1 SQVTM and CDR2 ANQGSEA were looked up in the germline V gene. Deletion took 3 bases off V and 5 bases off J, with a span of 11 bases between the germline ends. RNA was extracted using the RNeasy kit, and roughly 0.5 to 1 ug of the RNA was reverse transcribed with random hexamers. TCR beta CDR3 regions were amplified with the immunoSEQ multiplex PCR assay covering 54 Vbeta and 13 Jbeta segments. PCR amplification bias was corrected by using a synthetic template baseline for primer optimization and computational correction. In the authors' own workflow: Reads were annotated to V, D and J genes according to IMGT and were analyzed with immunoSEQ Analyzer, with only productive sequences retained. To calculate clonality, Shannon entropy was normalized by log2 of the number of productive unique sequences and then subtracted from one. For each patient and control, public and private clones were evaluated among the 100 most prevalent clones. Clones were defined as Susac-specific if absent from the healthy and MS cohorts, from 1052 published viral clones and from other ImmuneACCESS disease sequences. TCRdb redid the processing of the public reads, applying fastp at Q25 and MiXCR, and retained in-frame beta chains. Rows with a matching CDR3 protein are joined into one entry that keeps the most common DNA and genes. The V and J calls follow TCRdb's processing rather than the paper's. Present in this sample are 100,000 to 150,000 distinct CDR3 sequences, roughly 96% of which were seen just once. Jointly, the top ten make up more than 0.095% of the sample.

Source material: CD4+ T cells from PBMCs. The clonotype originates from a human donor in good health. The chain is encoded by TRBV29-1 joined to TRBJ2-7; TRBD2 could be the D gene, as 5 bases match. CDR3 region: CSVEGLGNEQYF. The DNA sequence follows: TGCAGCGTTGAGGGCCTCGGGAACGAGCAGTACTTC.